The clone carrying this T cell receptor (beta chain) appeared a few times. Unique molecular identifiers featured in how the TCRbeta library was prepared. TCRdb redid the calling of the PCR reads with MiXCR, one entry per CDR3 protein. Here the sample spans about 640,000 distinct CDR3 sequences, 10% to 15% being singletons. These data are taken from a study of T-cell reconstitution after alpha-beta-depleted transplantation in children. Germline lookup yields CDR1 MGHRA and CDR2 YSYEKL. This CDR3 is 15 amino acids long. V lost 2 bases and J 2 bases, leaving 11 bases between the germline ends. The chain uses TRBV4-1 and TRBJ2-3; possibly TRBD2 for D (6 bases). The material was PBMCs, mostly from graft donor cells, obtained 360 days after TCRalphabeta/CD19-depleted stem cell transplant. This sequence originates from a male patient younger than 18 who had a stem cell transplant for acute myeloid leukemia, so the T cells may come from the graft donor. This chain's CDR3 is CASSQPGTHTDTQYF. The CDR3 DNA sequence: TGCGCCAGCAGCCAACCCGGGACTCACACAGATACGCAGTATTTT.